This T cell receptor (beta chain) was recorded in a study of blood T cell repertoires in COVID-19. In the study overall: Sample material is recorded as cDNA or gDNA derived from T cells, B-cell-depleted T cells, or PBMCs.

This CDR3 has 12 amino acids. Deletions cut 5 bases from V and 4 bases from J, with 8 bases between. Here immunoSEQ multiplex PCR was the method, and the copy in TCRdb shows in-frame clones only, minus some. Of 55,000 to 75,000 clones listed, around nine tenths are singletons. The source of this sequence is a human donor with active COVID-19. The donor label of this sample is uncertain. The chain is built from TRBV12-3 or TRBV12-4 and TRBJ2-5, with D perhaps matching TRBD1 (6 bases). Input material: peripheral blood. The CDR3 coding sequence is TGTGCCAGCAGTACAGGGATAGAGACCCAGTACTTC. Encoded protein: CASSTGIETQYF.